This T cell receptor beta chain was sequenced in a study of blood T cell repertoires in COVID-19. Study-level background: Spain, Italy and the United States supplied samples that represented acute and convalescent COVID-19. PBMCs, B-cell-depleted T cells, or T cells provided the cDNA or gDNA that made up the material.

Per the study methods: Reference gene primer amplification gave nucleated cell count estimates. The protocol was immunoSEQ multiplex PCR, while the TCRdb copy is restricted to in-frame clones and leaves out a portion. V, J and clone size were drawn from that table, and D and trimming were deduced from the DNA. Of 150,000 to 200,000 clones listed, around 80% are singletons. V trimming: 0 bases; J trimming: 2 bases; junction bases outside the gene matches: 9. Germline V gene sequence: CDR1 SGHNT, CDR2 YYREEE (reference sequence). There are 20 residues in the CDR3. The rearrangement links TRBV5-4 to TRBJ2-6, with TRBD1 matching 12 bases. The sequencing input was peripheral blood. This clonotype was sampled from a woman older than 75 with active or convalescent COVID-19. This CDR3 reads CASSLGRDRGLYAGANVLTF. The CDR3 nucleotides read TGTGCCAGCAGCTTGGGCCGGGACAGGGGGCTCTATGCTGGGGCCAACGTCCTGACTTTC.